The present T cell receptor beta chain was sequenced within a study of cytomegalovirus exposure and HLA in healthy donors. PCR amplification relied on 60 Vbeta primers (plus 13 Jbeta primers). TCRdb's table, derived via immunoSEQ multiplex PCR, lists solely in-frame clones and lacks some. The sample has 200,000 to 250,000 clones; about 80% are singletons. CDR3 size: 15 residues. Germline lookup yields CDR1 SGHRS and CDR2 YFSETQ. V shed 1 base and J shed 3 bases, with 11 bases lying between them. Sequencing was done on a sample of PBMCs. The chain couples TRBV5-1 to TRBJ1-5; D unresolved. The sequence came from a man between 18 and 35 years old in good health and CMV-seronegative. The CDR3 spells CASSLISGPNQPQHF. The CDR3 nucleotides read TGCGCCAGCAGCTTGATTTCAGGCCCCAATCAGCCCCAGCATTTT.